The rows below give T cell receptor beta chains drawn from one sample of a study of blood T cell repertoires in COVID-19. Profiled with immunoSEQ multiplex PCR; TCRdb holds only in-frame clones, not every one. This table has under 200,000 clones, around 74% appearing once. Sequencing was done on a sample of peripheral blood. The receptors derive from a man aged 65 to 79 with acute or convalescent COVID-19. The CDR3 runs from the conserved cysteine through the conserved F or W. A D gene is named only where the DNA matches it firmly. Only some rows state a clone size, as once, few, many or a class for expanded clones.

abundance | j_gene | d_gene | len | v_gene | CDR3nt | CDR3aa
- | TRBJ2-7 | TRBD2 | 17 | TRBV6-2/TRBV6-3 | TGTGCCAGCAGTTACCTTATATCGCGGGGGACCTCCTACGAGCAGTACTTC | CASSYLISRGTSYEQYF
- | TRBJ2-5 | - | 15 | TRBV9 | TGTGCCAGCAGCGGCGGACACGACTGGTTGGAGACCCAGTACTTC | CASSGGHDWLETQYF
- | TRBJ2-3 | - | 16 | TRBV5-4 | TGTGCCAGCAGCTTGGATCTCCCCCCGGGGACAGATACGCAGTATTTT | CASSLDLPPGTDTQYF
- | TRBJ2-4 | TRBD1 | 17 | TRBV7-2 | TGTGCCAGTAGCCGGGACAGTGGTGGGTTAACCAAAAACATTCAGTACTTC | CASSRDSGGLTKNIQYF
- | TRBJ2-1 | TRBD2 | 14 | TRBV7-3 | TGTGCCACCGCCGTCAGCGGGATGGATAATGAGCAGTTCTTC | CATAVSGMDNEQFF
- | TRBJ1-4 | - | 13 | TRBV6-5 | TGTGCCAGCAAGGGCACAGGGAGAGAAAAACTGTTTTTT | CASKGTGREKLFF
- | TRBJ1-4 | TRBD1 | 15 | TRBV5-1 | TGCGCCAGCAGCCAGGACAGGGGGACTAATGAAAAACTGTTTTTT | CASSQDRGTNEKLFF
- | TRBJ1-3 | - | 15 | TRBV5-1 | TGCGCCAGCAGCTTGGTACGGGGGGCTGAAAACACCATATATTTT | CASSLVRGAENTIYF
- | TRBJ2-1 | - | 12 | TRBV7-2 | TGTGCCAGCAGCTTAATAGCAGATGAGCAGTTCTTC | CASSLIADEQFF
few | TRBJ2-7 | TRBD2 | 15 | TRBV7-2 | TGTGCCAGCAGCTTGACTAGCGGGGGGGTTTACGAGCAGTACTTC | CASSLTSGGVYEQYF
- | TRBJ2-1 | TRBD2 | 18 | TRBV3-1/TRBV3-2 | TGTGCCAGCAGCCCCGGGACTAGCGGAGGGGGCCCCTACAATGAGCAGTTCTTC | CASSPGTSGGGPYNEQFF
once | TRBJ2-5 | - | 15 | TRBV6-6 | TGTGCCAGCAGTTCCCGCGGGACAGAGCAAGAGACCCAGTACTTC | CASSSRGTEQETQYF
- | TRBJ1-6 | - | 13 | TRBV25-1 | TGTGCCAGCAGCGGACAGACACATTCACCCCTCCACTTT | CASSGQTHSPLHF
- | TRBJ1-2 | - | 12 | TRBV5-4 | TGTGCCAGCAGCTCCGACGGGTATGGCTACACCTTC | CASSSDGYGYTF
- | TRBJ2-7 | TRBD2 | 17 | TRBV6-2/TRBV6-3 | TGTGCCAGCAGTTACCAGGGGACTAGCGCCTACTCCTACGAGCAGTACTTC | CASSYQGTSAYSYEQYF
- | TRBJ2-4 | - | 13 | TRBV2 | TGTGCCAGCAGTGAACGGGGGATGGACATTCAGTACTTC | CASSERGMDIQYF
- | TRBJ2-2 | TRBD1 | 16 | TRBV7-8 | TGTGCCAGCAGCTTCTCTAGGGGGCTGAGCACCGGGGAGCTGTTTTTT | CASSFSRGLSTGELFF
- | TRBJ2-7 | TRBD2 | 14 | TRBV19 | TGTGCCAGTCAGACTAGCGGGGACCGCTACGAGCAGTACTTC | CASQTSGDRYEQYF
- | TRBJ1-3 | - | 13 | TRBV11-2 | TGTGCCAGCAGCTCTCATCAGGGAAACACCATATATTTT | CASSSHQGNTIYF
once | TRBJ1-1 | - | 15 | TRBV7-5 | TGTGTCAGAAGCCCTCCGGGGAAACAGAACACTGAAGCTTTCTTT | CVRSPPGKQNTEAFF
- | TRBJ2-1 | TRBD2 | 19 | TRBV3-1/TRBV3-2 | TGTGCCAGCAGCCCGGGACTAGCGAGAGGTTACGGTTCGAACAATGAGCAGTTCTTC | CASSPGLARGYGSNNEQFF
- | TRBJ2-3 | - | 14 | TRBV6-1 | TGTGCCAGCAGTGAAGGCCCAACGGGTGATACGCAGTATTTT | CASSEGPTGDTQYF
- | TRBJ2-2 | TRBD2 | 17 | TRBV6-6 | TGTGCCAGCAGTCCCGGGACTAGCGGGAGGAACACCGGGGAGCTGTTTTTT | CASSPGTSGRNTGELFF
- | TRBJ1-6 | TRBD1 | 15 | TRBV11-2 | TGTGCCAGCAGCCTACGACAGGGGGGGAATTCACCCCTCCACTTT | CASSLRQGGNSPLHF
- | TRBJ1-2 | - | 12 | TRBV6-4 | TGTGCCAGCAGTGACGGCCCCTATGGCTACACCTTC | CASSDGPYGYTF